The 7 T cell receptor beta chains listed next were all sequenced from one sample in a study of cytomegalovirus exposure and HLA in healthy donors (dated by TCRdb to about 2017). Library method: the immunoSEQ multiplex PCR assay. The multiplex PCR relied on a mix of 60 forward primers for TCR Vbeta segments and 13 reverse primers for TCR Jbeta segments. TCRdb obtained this table from immuneACCESS and retained in-frame rearrangements with V and J assigned. These tables miss some clones; where compared with another copy, unresolved V genes account for less than half of the shortfall, and the remainder is unexplained. This sample's table contains roughly 50,000 clones. More than 25% of the sample lies in the top ten. The sequenced material came from PBMCs. These receptors all come from a man between 35 and 55 years old in good health and CMV-seropositive.

J is TRBJ2-5 and V is TRBV25-1; TRBD1 aligns across 8 bases. The end of the DNA is better explained by TRBJ2-7, so the J call may be wrong. The CDR3 is 14 residues long. Germline CDR1 MGHDK, CDR2 SYGVNS. CDR3 amino acids: CASSEGQGRDEQYF. The DNA of the CDR3 is TGTGCCAGCAGTGAAGGACAGGGCAGGGACGAGCAGTACTTC.

The chain has TRBV19 and TRBJ2-6; possibly TRBD1 for D (6 bases). The CDR3 consists of 15 residues. Per the germline V gene, CDR1 is LNHDA and CDR2 is SQIVND (reference sequence). V lost 6 bases and J lost 2, with 11 bases in between. The CDR3 DNA sequence: TGTGCCAGTAGCGGCAACAGGGCTGGGGCCAACGTCCTGACTTTC. Translated: CASSGNRAGANVLTF.

The rearrangement joins TRBV10-2 to TRBJ2-7; 7 bases are shared with TRBD1. Germline CDR1 and CDR2: WSHSY and SAAADI. CDR3 length: 14 amino acids. The V segment lost 2 bases and the J segment 3 bases; nucleotides outside the gene matches: 4. Here the CDR3 reads CASSEAGGIYEQYF. The CDR3 DNA is TGCGCCAGCAGTGAGGCAGGGGGTATCTACGAGCAGTACTTC.

The chain joins TRBV7-9 to TRBJ2-6; D unresolved. CDR1 and CDR2 from the germline V gene are SEHNR and FQNEAQ (reference sequence). The CDR3 covers 15 residues. V dropped 6 bases and J dropped 0 bases, with 9 bases sitting between them. The CDR3 DNA reads TGTGCCAGCAGGAACCCGGGCTCTGGGGCCAACGTCCTGACTTTC. Translation: CASRNPGSGANVLTF.

The rearrangement links TRBV19 to TRBJ2-3; 8 bases match TRBD1. The CDR3 sequence is 15 residues long. V shed 4 bases and J 7 bases; nucleotides not matched to a gene: 10. The germline V gene encodes CDR1 LNHDA and CDR2 SQIVND (reference sequence). CDR3 bases: TGTGCCAGTAGTAGTGTCAGGGGGCTCCACCATACGCAGTATTTT. It encodes CASSSVRGLHHTQYF.

The rearrangement joins TRBV19 to TRBJ1-1; no firm D call. Trimming cost V 7 bases and J 1 base, with 13 bases left between them. CDR1 is LNHDA and CDR2 is SQIVND in the germline V gene (reference sequence). The CDR3 contains 14 residues. The CDR3 sequence: CASTVGWQNTEAFF. DNA of the CDR3: TGTGCCAGTACGGTCGGGTGGCAGAACACTGAAGCTTTCTTT.

The V call is TRBV4-2, the J call TRBJ1-5, with 10 bases identical to TRBD1. The CDR3 has 19 amino acids. Unmatched junction bases numbered 12, after V lost 3 bases and J lost 1 base. Germline loops: CDR1 LGHNA, CDR2 YNFKEQ. CDR3 coding DNA: TGTGCCAGCAGCCAGTCTATATTGACAGGGGGCAGGAGCAATCAGCCCCAGCATTTT. Protein sequence: CASSQSILTGGRSNQPQHF.